This T cell receptor (beta chain) was sequenced in a study of T cell responses to AZD1222 COVID-19 vaccine (dated by TCRdb to the early 2020s). Study-level background: A total of 233 trial participants underwent TCR sequencing, of whom about 210 had received two doses of AZD1222 and some 25 had received two doses of the MenACWY control vaccine. Trial participants were enrolled by age into 18-55, 56-69 and 70-plus year subgroups, with roughly 150, 30 and 60 TCR-sequenced participants respectively.

The CDR3 regions of human TCRbeta chains were analyzed by immunosequencing. Under the source paper's analysis protocol: TCRs in the repertoires were matched against a reference library of SARS-CoV-2-specific TCRs that had been generated with the MIRA antigen-specificity platform. Breadth was defined as the fraction of unique TCRs that were SARS-CoV-2-associated, and depth was defined as the fraction of total T cells that were SARS-CoV-2-associated. Using the MIRA data, every spike-specific TCR was mapped to the spike region that the TCR reacted to and assigned to either a CD4 or a CD8 class. Log10-transformed breadth and depth values were compared by one-way ANOVA with Sidak's multiple comparisons tests. TCRdb took over this immuneACCESS table, retaining in-frame rearrangements with V and J assigned. Such tables are incomplete; in checked studies, under half of the missing clones stem from an unresolved V gene, and the remainder is unexplained. The V and J calls and clone size come from that table; D and trimming were worked out from the DNA. The sample table holds 130,000 to 150,000 clones, of which approximately 86% were seen once. Of the sample, 5% to 6% falls within the top ten clones.

Of note for this clone: Its target antigen remains unknown. No much larger clone is present one base from it, and per-base qualities are unavailable.

Overall study outcomes, separate from this receptor: Most participants were white British and females outnumbered males, and the authors suggested that clonal diversity may have been underestimated. After two AZD1222 doses, spike-specific TCR breadth and depth were significantly higher than at day 0 and than in MenACWY recipients. In the small 56-69-year group, the increase in depth fell short of significance, most likely because of low power. Conclusions about previously exposed vaccinees were limited because only six AZD1222 recipients were SARS-CoV-2 seropositive at baseline. CD4 TCRs associated with the vaccine covered the entire spike protein, and the dominant responses were in regions 160-218 and 743-854. Reportedly, almost half of the unique spike-specific TCRs recognized epitopes lying outside the regions that are mutated in the B.1.351 and B.1.1.7 variants. Because no day 14 peak-response samples were available, the repertoires could be characterized only after the peak T cell response.

The time point label, read with the paper, signifies: about 28 days (+/-7) after the second vaccine dose. Because spike-specific TCR depth and breadth did not differ between the two schedules, AZD1222 recipients who got a second dose at roughly 4 weeks were pooled with those who got a second dose at roughly 12 weeks. Samples from vaccinated people were obtained from the UK trials COV001 and COV002, which included a single-blind randomized controlled phase 2/3 trial of AZD1222 (ChAdOx1 nCoV-19) in healthy adults. For TCRbeta chain sequencing, PBMC samples from trial participants were taken at day 0 and at day 28 after the second dose. V gives up 1 base and J gives up 0 bases, and the segment between their germline ends measures 7 bases. The CDR3 goes from the cysteine to the phenylalanine over 14 residues. Just CDR3 DNA is preserved here, 42 bases in frame from base 1. The CDR1 and CDR2 encoded by the germline V gene are SGHTA and FQGNSA.

The material sequenced was peripheral blood, taken 28 days after the second AZD1222 dose. The V and J genes are TRBV7-2 and TRBJ2-7; tentative D gene TRBD2, with 5 bases matching. This sequence was found in an adult who received the AZD1222 COVID-19 vaccine. Here the CDR3 is given as CASSLEGGSYEQYF. The DNA sequence reads TGTGCCAGCAGCTTAGAAGGAGGCTCCTACGAGCAGTACTTC.